This T cell receptor beta chain was recorded in a study of T cell repertoires in cytomegalovirus infection. Study as a whole: Used in the study were CMV epitopes, some recently identified and HLA-C-restricted, others well-studied and HLA-B-restricted. Indications came from public TCR beta signatures; they pointed to CMV infection and to a matching HLA type.

This clonotype has a handful of counts. The antigen remains unidentified. Trimming removed 3 bases from V and 6 bases from J, with 14 bases in between. The CDR3 has 14 residues. TCRdb recomputed calls from the reads with MiXCR, one row per CDR3 protein. The data show hundreds of thousands of distinct CDR3 sequences, around 30% seen once. The source material was cultured CD8+ T cells from PBMCs, sampled from culture after CMV antigen stimulation. The receptor was derived from a human donor in good health (CMV status not recorded). Some clones in this sample may be carry-over from other donors' samples. J is TRBJ1-1 and V is TRBV12-3 or TRBV12-4; D unresolved. CDR3 sequence reads: CASSFPSGRAEAFF. CDR3 nucleotides: TGTGCCAGCAGTTTTCCTTCGGGGAGGGCTGAAGCTTTCTTT.